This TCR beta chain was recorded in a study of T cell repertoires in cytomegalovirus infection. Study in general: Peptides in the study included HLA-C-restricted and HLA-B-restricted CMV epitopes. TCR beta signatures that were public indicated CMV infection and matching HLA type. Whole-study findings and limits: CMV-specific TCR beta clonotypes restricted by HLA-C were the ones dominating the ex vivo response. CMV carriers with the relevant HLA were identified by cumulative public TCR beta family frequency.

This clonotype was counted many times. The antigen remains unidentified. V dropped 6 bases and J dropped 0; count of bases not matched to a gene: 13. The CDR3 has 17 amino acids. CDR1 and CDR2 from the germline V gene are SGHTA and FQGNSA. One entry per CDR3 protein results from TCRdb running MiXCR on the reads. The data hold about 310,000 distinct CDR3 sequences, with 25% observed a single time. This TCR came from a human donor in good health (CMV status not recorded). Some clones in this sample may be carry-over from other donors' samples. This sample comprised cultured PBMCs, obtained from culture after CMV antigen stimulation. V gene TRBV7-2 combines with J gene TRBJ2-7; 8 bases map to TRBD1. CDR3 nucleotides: TGTGCCAGCAGATCTAACCCGGGACAGGTGACCTCCTACGAGCAGTACTTC. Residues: CASRSNPGQVTSYEQYF.